Described below is a single T cell receptor beta chain sequence and its context. In the authors' methods: For nucleated cells, counts were estimated from reference gene primer amplification. The method was immunoSEQ multiplex PCR; TCRdb's version includes in-frame clones alone and lacks a portion of them. V and J calls and clone size are given by that table; D and trimming were obtained from the DNA. The sample has some 290,000 clones; less than 90% are singletons. These data originate in a study of blood T cell repertoires in COVID-19. Across the study: PBMCs, B-cell-depleted T cells, or T cells were the source of the cDNA or gDNA that made up the material.

Sequenced material: peripheral blood. This TCR was sampled from a woman in her 30s with COVID-19, enrolled during active disease.

The CDR3 loop is CASSLGPRGETQYF. The CDR3 DNA sequence: TGTGCCAGCAGCTTAGGGCCCAGGGGAGAGACCCAGTACTTC. The gene calls are TRBV11-3 and TRBJ2-5; D may be TRBD1 (6 bases). The germline V gene has CDR1 SGHNT and CDR2 YENEEA. Trimming shortened V by 1 base and J by 4 bases, and 10 bases separated the two germline ends. This CDR3 has 14 amino acids. The full variable domain, rest sourced from reference TRBV11-3 and TRBJ2-5, is EAGVVQSPRYKIIEKKQPVAFWCNPISGHNTLYWYLQNLGQGPELLIRYENEEAVDDSQLPKDRFSAERLKGVDSTLKIQPAELGDSAVYLCASSLGPRGETQYFGPGTRLLVL.